Presented here are 19 T cell receptor beta chains from one specimen sequenced in a study of CD8 T cells in Susac syndrome. An input of about 0.5 to 1 ug of RNA was subjected to reverse transcription using random hexamers. Via MiXCR, TCRdb re-called the immunoSEQ multiplex PCR reads, giving one row per CDR3 protein. The repertoire consists of some 180,000 distinct CDR3 sequences, with approximately 94% occurring once and the leading ten covering 0.085% to 0.11%. What was sequenced was CD4+ T cells from PBMCs. These receptors were taken from a human donor in good health.

The V gene is TRBV20-1, the J gene TRBJ1-2; TRBD1 matches 9 bases. The germline V gene has CDR1 DFQATT and CDR2 SNEGSKA (reference sequence). This CDR3 is 12 amino acids long. The ends lost 3 bases at V and 6 bases at J; junction bases unmatched: 2. CDR3 nucleotides: TGCAGTGCTAGCACAGGGGGCGATGGCTACACCTTC. Protein sequence: CSASTGGDGYTF.

V and J are TRBV7-9 and TRBJ1-5; D unclear. CDR1 and CDR2 from the germline V gene are SEHNR and FQNEAQ (reference sequence). The CDR3 totals 13 residues. V was shortened by 10 bases and J by 2 bases, with 12 bases between the two germline ends. This CDR3 reads CATRGNGNQPQHF. Here the CDR3 DNA reads TGTGCCACCCGGGGTAACGGCAATCAGCCCCAGCATTTT.

The gene calls are TRBV6-2 or TRBV6-3 and TRBJ2-7, with a tentative D call TRBD1 (5 bases). The germline CDR1 and CDR2 sequences are MNHEY and SVGEGT. This CDR3 is built from 13 residues. V was shortened by 4 bases and J by 6 bases, with 13 bases between the two germline ends. The CDR3 is CASSSFRETEQYF. CDR3 DNA sequence: TGTGCCAGCAGTTCCTTCAGGGAAACCGAGCAGTACTTC.

The rearrangement links TRBV29-1 to TRBJ2-7; 9 bases agree with TRBD2. Germline-derived CDR1 and CDR2 are SQVTM and ANQGSEA. This CDR3 is 12 amino acids long. The CDR3, as DNA: TGCACCGTCCGGCTAGCGGGAAACGAGCAGTACTTC. Protein sequence: CTVRLAGNEQYF.

The J gene is TRBJ2-5, the V gene TRBV5-1, with D tentatively TRBD2 (6 bases). Germline V gene data show CDR1 as SGHRS and CDR2 as YFSETQ. V lost 4 bases to trimming and J lost 4 bases, with 14 bases between them. The CDR3 contains 14 residues. CDR3: CASSGGSLGETQYF. CDR3 bases: TGCGCCAGCAGCGGGGGGAGCCTTGGAGAGACCCAGTACTTC.

CDR3 amino acids: CAWSVLGTSGSYEQYF. CDR3 sequence (DNA): TGTGCCTGGAGTGTACTGGGGACTAGCGGGAGCTACGAGCAGTACTTC. The chain recombines TRBV30 with TRBJ2-7, with TRBD2 matching 14 bases. The length of the CDR3 is 16 residues. Germline values: CDR1 GTSNPN, CDR2 SVGIG (reference sequence). V gave up 0 bases and J gave up 3 bases; unmatched junction bases: 4.

This chain uses TRBV4-3 with TRBJ1-4, with 10 bases matching TRBD1. The CDR3 extends over 15 amino acids. Losses at the gene ends were 4 bases for V and 2 bases for J; bases not matched to a gene: 1. In germline, CDR1 is LGHNA, CDR2 YSLEER. CDR3 sequence (DNA): TGCGCCAGCAGCCCGGGACAGGGGACTAATGAAAAACTGTTTTTT. Amino acid sequence: CASSPGQGTNEKLFF.

A single count supports this clonotype. The rearrangement links TRBV3-1 to TRBJ2-4, with 11 bases fitting TRBD2. Trimming cost V 4 bases and J 0 bases; bases outside gene matches: 2. This CDR3 is 16 amino acids long. Looked up from germline, CDR1 is LGHDT and CDR2 is YNNKEL (reference sequence). In DNA, the CDR3 is TGTGCCAGCAGCCCTGGACTAGCGGGAGCCAAAAACATTCAGTACTTC. Protein: CASSPGLAGAKNIQYF.

This chain uses TRBV3-1 with TRBJ1-5; 8 bases are shared with TRBD1. Germline CDR1 is LGHDT and CDR2 is YNNKEL (reference sequence). This CDR3 has 14 residues. V trimming: 8 bases; J trimming: 4 bases; junction bases outside the gene matches: 7. CDR3 in amino acids: CASSPTGGNQPQHF. CDR3 sequence (DNA): TGTGCCAGCTCCCCCACAGGGGGGAATCAGCCCCAGCATTTT.

The J gene is TRBJ1-2, the V gene TRBV6-5; D uncertain. CDR3 length: 13 amino acids. The germline CDR1 and CDR2 sequences are MNHEY and SVGAGI. Trimming removed 6 bases from V and 2 bases from J, with 10 bases in between. The CDR3, as DNA: TGTGCCAGCAGGACGGCGGGGAACTATGGCTACACCTTC. This encodes CASRTAGNYGYTF.

J is TRBJ2-1 and V is TRBV2, with 7 positions matching TRBD2. Germline-derived CDR1 and CDR2 are SNHLY and FYNNEI. J gave up 8 bases and V 0 bases, and 10 bases lay outside the gene matches. The CDR3 totals 16 residues. The CDR3: CASSEALAGDFDEQFF. In DNA, the CDR3 is TGTGCCAGCAGTGAAGCGCTTGCGGGAGACTTTGATGAGCAGTTCTTC.

The chain recombines TRBV20-1 with TRBJ2-7; tentative D call: TRBD1 (5 bases). This CDR3 region has 14 residues. Germline values: CDR1 DFQATT, CDR2 SNEGSKA (reference sequence). Trimming cost V 6 bases and J 3 bases, with 18 bases left between them. The CDR3 DNA reads as TGCAGTGCAGCGAGGTCAGAGCAGGGCTACGAGCAGTACTTC. It specifies CSAARSEQGYEQYF.

The gene calls are TRBV7-3 and TRBJ2-1; the match to TRBD2 covers 9 bases. CDR3 length equals 16 residues. The V gene end was trimmed by 5 bases and the J gene end by 2 bases; junction bases not matched to a gene: 7. Germline V gene lookup returns CDR1 SGHTA and CDR2 FQGTGA. The DNA of the CDR3 is TGTGCCAGCAGCCCAGTGACTAGCGGACCCTACAATGAGCAGTTCTTC. Amino acid sequence: CASSPVTSGPYNEQFF.

This chain connects TRBV20-1 to TRBJ1-5, with D unclear. Germline V gene data show CDR1 as DFQATT and CDR2 as SNEGSKA (reference sequence). Trimming removed 1 base from V and 0 bases from J, with 4 bases in between. The CDR3 has 13 residues. CDR3 coding DNA: TGCAGTGCTAGAGTCAGTAGCAATCAGCCCCAGCATTTT. As protein: CSARVSSNQPQHF.

The V gene is TRBV30, the J gene TRBJ1-5; tentatively, D is TRBD1 (6 bases). Germline assignment: CDR1 GTSNPN and CDR2 SVGIG (reference sequence). V was pared by 2 bases and J by 3 bases, with 8 bases between. The CDR3 totals 13 residues. For the CDR3, the DNA is TGTGCCTGGAGTAACAGGGTCAATCAGCCCCAGCATTTT. Translating gives CAWSNRVNQPQHF.

The chain is built from TRBV30 and TRBJ2-7; 7 bases line up with TRBD1. From germline, CDR1 is GTSNPN and CDR2 SVGIG (reference sequence). Trimming removed 5 bases from V and 6 bases from J; junction bases left unmatched: 7. The CDR3 contains 12 residues. The CDR3, as DNA: TGTGCCTGGGGGAATACAGGGGTCGAGCAGTACTTC. Its protein product is CAWGNTGVEQYF.

A single count supports this clonotype. CDR3 in amino acids: CASREDGYNEQFF. CDR3 bases: TGTGCCAGCAGGGAGGACGGGTACAATGAGCAGTTCTTC. The rearrangement uses TRBV25-1 and TRBJ2-1; D might be TRBD2 (5 bases). The germline V and J ends were trimmed by 6 bases and 4 bases, with 10 bases remaining between them. Per the germline V gene, CDR1 is MGHDK and CDR2 is SYGVNS. This CDR3 is built from 13 residues.

This chain links TRBV29-1 with TRBJ2-5, with TRBD1 matching 11 bases. In germline, CDR1 is SQVTM, CDR2 ANQGSEA. The CDR3 length is 13 residues. V lost 4 bases, J lost 5 bases, and 3 bases stayed unmatched. The CDR3 coding sequence is TGCAGCGTTGGGACAGGGGGCCTGGAGACCCAGTACTTC. Amino acids: CSVGTGGLETQYF.

The chain employs TRBV20-1 and TRBJ2-7; D gene unclear. From germline, CDR1 is DFQATT and CDR2 SNEGSKA (reference sequence). The CDR3 is 11 amino acids. Trimming removed 6 bases at V and 5 bases at J, with 11 bases between. The CDR3: CSAPRNNEQYF. CDR3 DNA: TGCAGTGCCCCCCGGAACAACGAGCAGTACTTC.